Here is one TCR beta chain with its context. The clone's antigen remains unknown. Base qualities were left out, and no much larger clone turns up one base away. From its cysteine to its phenylalanine, the CDR3 spans 14 amino acids. The CDR3 DNA has 42 bases and is translated from base 1. For CDR1 and CDR2, the germline V gene lists ENHRY and SYGVKD. From V the trimming removes 10 bases and from J it removes 0 bases, while the gene matches leave 4 bases of the junction unaccounted for. Healthy HIV-negative adults with no recently reported acute infections or vaccinations were included as donors. Only Caucasian adults living in Nashville, Tennessee, USA were represented among the donors. Magnetic negative selection was used to enrich CD4+ T cells, after which naive cells were positively selected on CD45RA and the negative fraction became the memory subset. Blood was collected by leukapheresis, and PBMCs were isolated by Ficoll-Histopaque density gradient centrifugation and then cryopreserved in liquid nitrogen vapor phase. Analytical flow cytometry was used to check the purity and quantity of each magnetically sorted T cell population. Each sorted fraction had its genomic DNA isolated and then quantified by UV absorbance on a Nanodrop 2000c.

TCR CDR3 regions were amplified from genomic DNA by multiplex PCR using the deep immunoSEQ assay. Extracted genomic DNA from each cell subset was distributed evenly across all wells of several immunoSEQ 96-well plates, and each plate was treated as a replicate. For sorted subsets, around 0.2 ug of genomic DNA, equivalent to around 31,000 T cell genomes, went into each replicate PCR. The purified libraries were quantified using a Qubit 3.0 fluorometer, sized with a Bioanalyzer 2100, and then quantified again using the KAPA Library Quantification kit. Every immunoSEQ 96-well plate was sequenced on a dedicated single-read 150-cycle Illumina NextSeq 550 flow cell. The authors' pipeline ran thus. Because the immunoSEQ output included only junctional sequences and no quality scores, the filtering could not be the same as the filtering used for full-length reads. Sequences were annotated with PyIR, a Python wrapper for IgBLAST v1.9, and V/J genes and CDR3 were assigned using IMGT germline references. Any read was removed if the V/J assignment was weak (E-value above 1e-6), the CDR3 was missing, or the read contained stop codons, out-of-frame junctions, or ambiguous translated residues. V3J clonotypes were defined by identical inferred V gene, J gene, and CDR3 amino acid sequence. The percentage overlap between two repertoires was calculated by dividing the number of shared unique clonotypes by the size of the smaller repertoire. Three approaches were used to assess repertoire richness: RTK rarefaction, the Chao1 estimator, and Recon v2.1 estimates of unobserved clonotypes. OLGA was used to compute generation probabilities for all TCRbeta clonotypes that the gDNA method yielded from four donors. TCRdb retrieved this table from immuneACCESS and kept in-frame rearrangements only. Not all clones are present; in checked studies, unresolved V genes account for under half, and no reason is known for the remainder. That table gives V, J and clone size, and the DNA gave D and trimming. Here the sample has approximately 500,000 clones; almost 97% occur a single time. The top ten constitute roughly 0.06% of the sample.

This specimen belongs to a study of shared clonotypes between healthy human individuals (dated by TCRdb to 2018 to 2021). Describing the broader study: Three men and a couple of women, aged 18 to 49 years, made up the cohort. For each donor, CD4 naive and CD4 memory were each run on three plates, CD8 naive on two plates, and CD8 memory on one plate. To estimate repertoire size and how much clonotype sharing occurs between individuals, the study deeply sequenced the blood TCR repertoires of a handful of healthy adults. To increase sequencing depth and limit assay-specific biases, different laboratories used diverse techniques to prepare libraries and sequence TCR repertoires. Leukapheresis yielded between about 0.9 and 9.5 billion PBMCs per donor. What the work shows at the level of the full study, not this receptor alone: Compared with non-shared clonotypes, clonotypes shared by all four sorted-subset donors had higher generation probabilities. Estimated clonotype richness was generally larger for naive than for memory subsets. When a few donors were compared, the shared fraction of clonotypes was 5% to 6.5% for naive CD4, roughly 3.4% for naive CD8, more than 2% for memory CD4, and roughly 0.4% for memory CD8. Sampling was restricted to blood, and TCR repertoires in tissue are likely to differ from TCR repertoires in blood. Pairwise subsampling indicated that sequencing depth was expected to affect the degree of clonotype sharing among donors. The small number of donors limited the genetic and exposure-history diversity represented. Even with the large sequencing depth, rarefaction of the sorted-subset datasets indicated that sequencing was incomplete.

The source of this sequence is a woman aged 25 to 39 in good health. The chain was built from TRBV10-3 and TRBJ2-1, and TRBD2 aligns with 9 junction nucleotides. Sequenced input: naive CD4+ T cells sorted from blood. Per the publication, the cell subset or site label means: CD45RA+ positively selected. The nucleotides are TGTGCCACGACTAGCGGACTCTCCTACAATGAGCAGTTCTTC. It encodes CATTSGLSYNEQFF.